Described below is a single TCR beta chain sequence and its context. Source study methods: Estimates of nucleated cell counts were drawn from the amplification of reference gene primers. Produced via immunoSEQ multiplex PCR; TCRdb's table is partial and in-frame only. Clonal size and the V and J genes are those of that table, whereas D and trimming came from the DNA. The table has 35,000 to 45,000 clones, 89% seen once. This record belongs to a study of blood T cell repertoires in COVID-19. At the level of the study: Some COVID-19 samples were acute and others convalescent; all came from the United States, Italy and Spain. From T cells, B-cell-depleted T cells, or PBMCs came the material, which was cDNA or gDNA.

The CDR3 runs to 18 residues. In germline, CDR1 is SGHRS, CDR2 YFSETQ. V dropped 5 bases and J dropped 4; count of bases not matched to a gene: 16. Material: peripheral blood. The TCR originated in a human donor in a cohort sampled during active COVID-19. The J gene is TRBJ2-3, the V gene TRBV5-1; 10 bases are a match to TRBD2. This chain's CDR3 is CASRLLTASGRAADTQYF. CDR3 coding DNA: TGCGCCAGCAGATTGCTGACGGCGAGCGGGAGGGCCGCAGATACGCAGTATTTT.